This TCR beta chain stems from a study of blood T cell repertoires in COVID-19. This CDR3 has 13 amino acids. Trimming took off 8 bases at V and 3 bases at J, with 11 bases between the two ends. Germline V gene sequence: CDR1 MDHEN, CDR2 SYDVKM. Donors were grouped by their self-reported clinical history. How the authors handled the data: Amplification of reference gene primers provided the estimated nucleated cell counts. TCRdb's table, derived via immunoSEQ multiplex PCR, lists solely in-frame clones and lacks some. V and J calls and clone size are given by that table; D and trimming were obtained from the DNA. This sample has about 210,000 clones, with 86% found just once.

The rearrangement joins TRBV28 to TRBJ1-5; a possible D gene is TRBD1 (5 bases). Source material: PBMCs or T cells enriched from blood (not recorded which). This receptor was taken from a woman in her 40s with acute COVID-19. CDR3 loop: CASLRQLNQPQHF. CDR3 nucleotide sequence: TGTGCCAGCTTGCGACAGCTCAATCAGCCCCAGCATTTT.